The 28 T cell receptor beta chains reported below all come from one sample, sequenced in a study of technical replicates of blood from a handful of donors. Method: immunoSEQ multiplex PCR; TCRdb's copy keeps in-frame clones and lacks some. The sample has 55,000 to 65,000 clones, about 94% seen once. Specimen: PBMCs. All receptors come from a human donor in good health. Some clones in this sample may be carry-over from other donors' samples.

The chain uses TRBV11-2 and TRBJ2-7; 7 bases line up with TRBD2. After removal of 2 bases from V and 10 bases from J, the junction contained 11 bases not matched to a gene. This CDR3 region has 14 residues. Per the germline V gene, CDR1 is SGHAT and CDR2 is FQNNGV. The CDR3 protein is CASSLLRGEGPQYF. CDR3 coding DNA: TGTGCCAGCAGCTTACTCCGAGGGGAGGGACCCCAGTACTTC.

The rearrangement links TRBV18 to TRBJ1-6, with 11 bases that match TRBD1. In germline, CDR1 is KGHSH, CDR2 LQKENI. The V segment lost 3 bases and the J segment 9 bases; nucleotides outside the gene matches: 1. The CDR3 runs to 14 residues. CDR3 loop: CASSPGTGGSPLHF. The CDR3 nucleotides read TGTGCCAGCTCACCTGGGACAGGGGGTTCACCCCTCCACTTT.

V usage is TRBV4-1 and J usage is TRBJ1-2, with TRBD1 as a possible D gene (5 bases). V was shortened by 0 bases and J by 4 bases, with 9 bases between the two germline ends. Germline V gene lookup returns CDR1 MGHRA and CDR2 YSYEKL. This CDR3 comprises 14 residues. CDR3 DNA sequence: TGCGCCAGCAGCCAAGATCAGGGTACCTATGGCTACACCTTC. Protein product: CASSQDQGTYGYTF.

The V gene is TRBV7-2, the J gene TRBJ2-3, with TRBD1 matching 9 bases. This CDR3 comprises 16 residues. Germline-derived CDR1 and CDR2 are SGHTA and FQGNSA. J was trimmed by 5 bases and V by 0 bases; bases with no gene match: 6. For the CDR3, the DNA is TGTGCCAGCAGCTTAGCGGGGACAGGGAGGGGAGATACGCAGTATTTT. Its protein is CASSLAGTGRGDTQYF. Full variable domain (rest looked up from reference TRBV7-2 and TRBJ2-3): GAGVSQSPSNKVTEKGKDVELRCDPISGHTALYWYRQSLGQGLEFLIYFQGNSAPDKSGLPSDRFSAERTGGSVSTLTIQRTQQEDSAVYLCASSLAGTGRGDTQYFGPGTRLTVL.

The chain employs TRBV19 and TRBJ2-7; possibly TRBD1 for D (6 bases). Per the germline V gene, CDR1 is LNHDA and CDR2 is SQIVND (reference sequence). Between the trimmed V and J ends, which lost 5 bases and 3 bases, there was a span of 8 bases. CDR3 size: 12 residues. CDR3 loop: CASSEQGYEQYF. DNA of the CDR3: TGTGCCAGTAGTGAACAGGGCTACGAGCAGTACTTC. Full variable domain (remainder filled in from reference TRBV19 and TRBJ2-7): DGGITQSPKYLFRKEGQNVTLSCEQNLNHDAMYWYRQDPGQGLRLIYYSQIVNDFQKGDIAEGYSVSREKKESFPLTVTSAQKNPTAFYLCASSEQGYEQYFGPGTRLTVT.

The chain has TRBV6-1 and TRBJ1-5; possibly TRBD1 for D (6 bases). V dropped 1 base and J dropped 4 bases, with 11 bases sitting between them. Per the germline V gene, CDR1 is MNHNS and CDR2 is SASEGT. The CDR3 has 15 amino acids. CDR3 region: CASSEVAGTNQPQHF. Here the CDR3 DNA reads TGTGCCAGCAGTGAAGTAGCAGGGACAAATCAGCCCCAGCATTTT.

CDR3 nucleotides: TGCGCCAGCAGGAATAGAAGACAGGATCGGGATAACTATGGCTACACCTTC. Protein sequence: CASRNRRQDRDNYGYTF. The rearrangement uses TRBV23-1 and TRBJ1-2; perhaps TRBD1 as D (6 bases). TRBV23-1 has ORF status, its function being uncertain. Trimming stripped 6 bases from V and 1 base from J, with 21 bases between. CDR3 length: 17 residues.

This chain uses TRBV28 with TRBJ2-2; TRBD1 matches at 7 bases. Trimming removed 7 bases from V and 0 bases from J; junction bases left unmatched: 5. CDR3 length: 15 amino acids. Germline CDR1 is MDHEN and CDR2 is SYDVKM. The CDR3 nucleotides are TGTGCCAGCATGACAGGGTCCGCGAACACCGGGGAGCTGTTTTTT. The encoded protein is CASMTGSANTGELFF.

The chain employs TRBV10-3 and TRBJ2-7; TRBD1 matches 9 bases. The CDR3 consists of 15 residues. Trimming cost V 6 bases and J 0 bases; bases outside gene matches: 6. Germline V gene sequence: CDR1 ENHRY, CDR2 SYGVKD. CDR3 amino acids: CAIRGTGPSSYEQYF. As DNA, the CDR3 is TGTGCCATCAGGGGGACAGGGCCAAGCTCCTACGAGCAGTACTTC.

V usage is TRBV27 and J usage is TRBJ1-5; D not resolved. CDR1 and CDR2 from the germline V gene are MNHEY and SMNVEV (reference sequence). The CDR3 length is 15 residues. V was cut by 6 bases and J by 0 bases, with 12 bases left in between. This CDR3 reads CASSPTPHSNQPQHF. CDR3 bases: TGTGCCAGCAGCCCGACACCCCATAGCAATCAGCCCCAGCATTTT.

The gene calls are TRBV5-1 and TRBJ1-4; D call uncertain. Germline values: CDR1 SGHRS, CDR2 YFSETQ. V gave up 5 bases and J gave up 7 bases, with 15 bases separating them. The CDR3 loop spans 14 amino acids. The CDR3 DNA sequence: TGCGCCAGCAGTCTGGGTTTGGAGGGTGAAAAACTGTTTTTT. Translated: CASSLGLEGEKLFF.

This chain connects TRBV7-9 to TRBJ2-3; maybe TRBD1 (6 bases). Trimming took off 5 bases at V and 6 bases at J, with 15 bases between the two ends. Germline CDR1 reads SEHNR; CDR2 reads FQNEAQ (reference sequence). The length of the CDR3 is 14 residues. The CDR3 DNA reads as TGTGCCAGCAGCCTCAGGGGAGAATCCGATACGCAGTATTTT. Translating it yields CASSLRGESDTQYF.

The V and J genes are TRBV4-2 and TRBJ2-3; TRBD2 matches at 7 bases. After removal of 4 bases from V and 9 bases from J, the junction contained 10 bases not matched to a gene. The CDR3 runs to 14 residues. CDR1 and CDR2 (germline): LGHNA, YNFKEQ. CDR3 residues: CASSREGPTETQYF. Here the CDR3 DNA reads TGTGCCAGCAGCCGGGAGGGCCCTACGGAAACGCAGTATTTT.

The chain combines TRBV10-3 with TRBJ1-2, with 7 positions matching TRBD1. Trimming at V came to 6 bases and at J to 4 bases, leaving 11 bases not matched to a gene. Germline lookup yields CDR1 ENHRY and CDR2 SYGVKD. There are 15 residues in the CDR3. DNA for the CDR3: TGTGCCATCAGCCAACAGGGGTCAGAAGGCTATGGCTACACCTTC. Translating gives CAISQQGSEGYGYTF.

The chain uses TRBV5-1 and TRBJ2-7; tentatively, D is TRBD1 (6 bases). V was cut by 0 bases and J by 2 bases, with 9 bases left in between. The CDR3 has 14 residues. CDR1 and CDR2 from the germline V gene are SGHRS and YFSETQ. CDR3 sequence: CASSLETGPYEQYF. The CDR3 nucleotides are TGCGCCAGCAGCTTGGAGACAGGCCCCTACGAGCAGTACTTC.

The chain recombines TRBV7-9 with TRBJ2-7; 11 nucleotides match TRBD2. Germline loops: CDR1 SEHNR, CDR2 FQNEAQ (reference sequence). This CDR3 has 16 amino acids. V gave up 10 bases and J gave up 3 bases; unmatched junction bases: 14. The CDR3 sequence: CATPSTSGDRVYEQYF. CDR3 sequence (DNA): TGTGCCACCCCTTCGACTAGCGGGGATAGGGTCTACGAGCAGTACTTC.

The chain couples TRBV5-1 to TRBJ2-1; D unclear. There are 14 residues in the CDR3. The germline V gene encodes CDR1 SGHRS and CDR2 YFSETQ. The V gene lost 0 bases and the J gene lost 8 bases, with 12 bases spanning the gap. This chain's CDR3 is CASSLASYTYEQFF. CDR3 in DNA: TGCGCCAGCAGCTTGGCAAGCTATACGTATGAGCAGTTCTTC.

The J gene is TRBJ2-7, the V gene TRBV7-9, with 7 nucleotides matching TRBD1. Germline V gives CDR1 SEHNR, CDR2 FQNEAQ (reference sequence). The J segment lost 2 bases and the V segment lost 8 bases, leaving 6 bases of the junction unmatched. CDR3 length: 13 amino acids. In nucleotides, the CDR3 is TGTGCCAGCTCCGGGACAGCAACCTACGAGCAGTACTTC. Translating it yields CASSGTATYEQYF.

The chain joins TRBV7-2 to TRBJ1-5, with D perhaps TRBD1 (6 bases). V was shortened by 1 base and J by 3 bases, with 13 bases between the two germline ends. Germline CDR1 is SGHTA and CDR2 is FQGNSA. This CDR3 is built from 16 residues. DNA of the CDR3: TGTGCCAGCAGCTTAGGGGGACACCCACCCAATCAGCCCCAGCATTTT. Translation: CASSLGGHPPNQPQHF.

J is TRBJ1-5 and V is TRBV7-2; D remains ambiguous. V was cut by 8 bases and J by 4 bases, with 12 bases left in between. The CDR3 totals 13 residues. Germline CDR1 reads SGHTA; CDR2 reads FQGNSA. CDR3 loop: CASSMERNQPQHF. The DNA for the CDR3 is TGTGCCAGCTCGATGGAGAGAAATCAGCCCCAGCATTTT.

This clone was observed once. The chain has TRBV29-1 and TRBJ2-2; tentatively, D is TRBD2 (5 bases). Germline V gene sequence: CDR1 SQVTM, CDR2 ANQGSEA. Trimming removed 3 bases from V and 1 base from J, with 9 bases in between. The CDR3 consists of 14 residues. The CDR3 loop is CSVERVVNTGELFF. The DNA of the CDR3 is TGCAGCGTTGAGAGGGTCGTGAACACCGGGGAGCTGTTTTTT.

This chain uses TRBV6-1 with TRBJ2-7, with TRBD2 as a possible D gene (6 bases). V was shortened by 8 bases and J by 7 bases, with 18 bases between the two germline ends. The CDR3 length is 13 residues. Germline loops: CDR1 MNHNS, CDR2 SASEGT. This CDR3 is CASGASWAGEQYF. The CDR3 DNA sequence: TGTGCCAGCGGAGCGTCCTGGGCGGGAGAGCAGTACTTC.

The chain couples TRBV7-2 to TRBJ1-2, with 9 bases that match TRBD1. V shed 4 bases and J 8 bases; nucleotides not matched to a gene: 17. CDR1 and CDR2 (germline): SGHTA, FQGNSA. This CDR3 has 17 amino acids. CDR3 DNA: TGTGCCAGCAGCTCAGGCGCCCCCGGGACAGGGCACGGGGGCTACACCTTC. Protein product: CASSSGAPGTGHGGYTF.

The genes are TRBV9 and TRBJ1-3; D call uncertain. CDR3 length equals 14 residues. The germline V gene encodes CDR1 SGDLS and CDR2 YYNGEE. V was trimmed by 0 bases and J by 0 bases, leaving 4 bases between them. CDR3 amino acids: CASSVDFSGNTIYF. The DNA of the CDR3 is TGTGCCAGCAGCGTAGACTTCTCTGGAAACACCATATATTTT.

The genes are TRBV25-1 and TRBJ1-4; the match to TRBD1 covers 8 bases. The V gene's germline CDR1 is MGHDK and CDR2 SYGVNS. CDR3 length equals 15 residues. With 2 bases clipped from V and 8 bases from J, the junction kept 7 bases outside the gene matches. The CDR3 region has the DNA TGTGCCAGCAGTGAACCCCAGGGGGCAGGGGAAAAACTGTTTTTT. It codes for CASSEPQGAGEKLFF.

This chain joins TRBV4-2 and TRBJ2-5, with 14 positions matching TRBD2. Losses at the gene ends were 5 bases for V and 7 bases for J; bases not matched to a gene: 9. Germline assignment: CDR1 LGHNA and CDR2 YNFKEQ. This CDR3 has 16 amino acids. The CDR3 spells CASSSRTSGGSGTQYF. In DNA form, the CDR3 reads TGTGCCAGCAGCTCCCGGACTAGCGGGGGGTCCGGGACCCAGTACTTC.

The genes are TRBV2 and TRBJ2-7; TRBD2 aligns across 12 bases. V was pared by 3 bases and J by 2 bases, with 8 bases of the junction left unmatched. Germline V gene sequence: CDR1 SNHLY, CDR2 FYNNEI. The CDR3 loop spans 17 amino acids. The DNA of the CDR3 is TGTGCCAGCAGTGACAGACTAGCGGGGGCCCTTGCCTACGAGCAGTACTTC. It yields the protein CASSDRLAGALAYEQYF.

The chain couples TRBV5-4 to TRBJ2-5; TRBD2 matches at 8 bases. CDR3 size: 14 residues. V was clipped by 4 bases and J by 1 base; unmatched bases: 3. CDR1 and CDR2 (germline): SGHNT, YYREEE (reference sequence). The DNA of the CDR3 is TGTGCCAGCAGCCCGGGGGGGACCCAAGAGACCCAGTACTTC. Translation: CASSPGGTQETQYF.